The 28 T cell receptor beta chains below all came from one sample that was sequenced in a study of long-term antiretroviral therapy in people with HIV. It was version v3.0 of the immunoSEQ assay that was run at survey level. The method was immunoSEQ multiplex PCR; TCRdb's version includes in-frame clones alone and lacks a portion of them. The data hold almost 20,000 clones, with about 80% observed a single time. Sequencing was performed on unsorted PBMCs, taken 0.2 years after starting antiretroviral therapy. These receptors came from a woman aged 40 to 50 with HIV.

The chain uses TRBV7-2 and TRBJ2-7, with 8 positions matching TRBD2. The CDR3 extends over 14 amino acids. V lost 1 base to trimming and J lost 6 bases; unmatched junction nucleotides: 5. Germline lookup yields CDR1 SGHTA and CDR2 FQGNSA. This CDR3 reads CASSLGRLAGEQYF. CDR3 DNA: TGTGCCAGCAGCTTAGGGCGGCTAGCGGGCGAGCAGTACTTC.

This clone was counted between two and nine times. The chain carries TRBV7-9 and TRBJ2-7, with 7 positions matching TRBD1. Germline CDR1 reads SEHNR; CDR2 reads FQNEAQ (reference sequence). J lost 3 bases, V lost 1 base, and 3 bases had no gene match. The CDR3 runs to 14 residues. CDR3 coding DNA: TGTGCCAGCAGCTTAGAGGACAGGAGCTACGAGCAGTACTTC. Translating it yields CASSLEDRSYEQYF.

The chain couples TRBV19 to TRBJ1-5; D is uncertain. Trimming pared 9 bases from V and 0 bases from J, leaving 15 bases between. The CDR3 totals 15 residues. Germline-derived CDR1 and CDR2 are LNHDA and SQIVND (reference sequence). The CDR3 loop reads CASQIQSSSNQPQHF. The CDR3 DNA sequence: TGTGCCAGCCAAATACAGAGTTCTAGCAATCAGCCCCAGCATTTT.

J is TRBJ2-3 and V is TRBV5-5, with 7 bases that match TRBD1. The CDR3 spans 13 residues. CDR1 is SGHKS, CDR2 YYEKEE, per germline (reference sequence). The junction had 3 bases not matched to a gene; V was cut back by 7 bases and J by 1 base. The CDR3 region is CASSDRGTDTQYF. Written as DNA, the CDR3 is TGTGCCAGCTCCGACAGGGGCACAGATACGCAGTATTTT.

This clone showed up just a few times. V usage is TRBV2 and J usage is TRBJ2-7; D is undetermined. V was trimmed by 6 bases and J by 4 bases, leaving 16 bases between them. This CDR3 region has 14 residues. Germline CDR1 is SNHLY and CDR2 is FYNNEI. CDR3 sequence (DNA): TGTGCCAGCAGGACCTTCCGATACGCTTACGAGCAGTACTTC. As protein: CASRTFRYAYEQYF.

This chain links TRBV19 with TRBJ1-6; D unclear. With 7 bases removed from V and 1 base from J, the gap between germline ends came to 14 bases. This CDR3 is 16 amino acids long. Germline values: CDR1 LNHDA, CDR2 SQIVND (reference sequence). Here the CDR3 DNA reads TGTGCCAGTAAGAGGCCTGGGATGTCCTATAATTCACCCCTCCACTTT. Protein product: CASKRPGMSYNSPLHF.

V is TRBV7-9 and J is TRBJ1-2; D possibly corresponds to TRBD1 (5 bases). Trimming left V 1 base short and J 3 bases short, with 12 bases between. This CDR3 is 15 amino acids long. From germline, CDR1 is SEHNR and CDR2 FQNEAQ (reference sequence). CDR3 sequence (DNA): TGTGCCAGCAGCTTAGAGTCGTTAGGGGACTATGGCTACACCTTC. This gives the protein CASSLESLGDYGYTF.

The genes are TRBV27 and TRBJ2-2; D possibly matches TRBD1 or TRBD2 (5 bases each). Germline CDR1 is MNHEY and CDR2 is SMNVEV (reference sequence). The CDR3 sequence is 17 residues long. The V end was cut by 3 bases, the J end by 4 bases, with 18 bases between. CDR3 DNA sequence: TGTGCCAGCAGTTTTCGAGGGGCAGGGTCGAGCACCGGGGAGCTGTTTTTT. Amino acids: CASSFRGAGSSTGELFF.

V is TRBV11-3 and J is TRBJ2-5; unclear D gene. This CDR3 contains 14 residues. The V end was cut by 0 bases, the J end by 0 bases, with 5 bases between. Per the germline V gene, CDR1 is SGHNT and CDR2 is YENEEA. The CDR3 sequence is CASSLDRYQETQYF. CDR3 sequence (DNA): TGTGCCAGCAGCTTAGACCGTTACCAAGAGACCCAGTACTTC.

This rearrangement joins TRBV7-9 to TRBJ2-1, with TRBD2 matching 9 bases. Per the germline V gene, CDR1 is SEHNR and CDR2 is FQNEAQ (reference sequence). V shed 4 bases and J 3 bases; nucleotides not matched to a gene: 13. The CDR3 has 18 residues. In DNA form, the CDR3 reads TGTGCCAGCAGCTCGGCCCTTAGCGGGAGCACCCGCTACAATGAGCAGTTCTTC. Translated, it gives CASSSALSGSTRYNEQFF.

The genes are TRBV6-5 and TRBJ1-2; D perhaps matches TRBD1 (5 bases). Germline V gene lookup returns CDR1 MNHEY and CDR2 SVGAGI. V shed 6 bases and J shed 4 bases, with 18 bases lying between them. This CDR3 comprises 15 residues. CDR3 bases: TGTGCCAGCAGCTCATCACATCTGACAGTCTATGGCTACACCTTC. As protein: CASSSSHLTVYGYTF.

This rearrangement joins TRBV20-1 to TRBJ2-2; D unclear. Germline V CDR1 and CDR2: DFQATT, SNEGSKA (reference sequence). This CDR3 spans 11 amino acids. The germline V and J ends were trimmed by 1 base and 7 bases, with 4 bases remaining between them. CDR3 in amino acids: CSARVGGELFF. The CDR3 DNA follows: TGCAGTGCTAGAGTCGGCGGGGAGCTGTTTTTT.

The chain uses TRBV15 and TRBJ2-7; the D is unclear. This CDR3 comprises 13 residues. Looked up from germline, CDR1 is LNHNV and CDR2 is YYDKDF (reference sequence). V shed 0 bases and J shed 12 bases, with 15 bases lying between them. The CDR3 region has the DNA TGTGCCACCAGCAGAGAGACCGGCAATATTGCGTACTTC. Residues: CATSRETGNIAYF.

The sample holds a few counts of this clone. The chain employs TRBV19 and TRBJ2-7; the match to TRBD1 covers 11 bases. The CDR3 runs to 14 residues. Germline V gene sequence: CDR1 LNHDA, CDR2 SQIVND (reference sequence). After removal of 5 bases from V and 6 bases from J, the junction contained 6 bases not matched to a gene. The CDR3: CASSPGQGAIEQYF. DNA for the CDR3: TGTGCCAGTAGTCCCGGACAGGGGGCTATCGAGCAGTACTTC.

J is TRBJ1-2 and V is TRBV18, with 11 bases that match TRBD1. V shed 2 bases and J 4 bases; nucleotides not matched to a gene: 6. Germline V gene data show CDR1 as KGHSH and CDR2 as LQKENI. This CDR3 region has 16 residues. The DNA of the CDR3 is TGTGCCAGCTCACCAGGACAGGGGGCGCGAGGCTATGGCTACACCTTC. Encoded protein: CASSPGQGARGYGYTF.

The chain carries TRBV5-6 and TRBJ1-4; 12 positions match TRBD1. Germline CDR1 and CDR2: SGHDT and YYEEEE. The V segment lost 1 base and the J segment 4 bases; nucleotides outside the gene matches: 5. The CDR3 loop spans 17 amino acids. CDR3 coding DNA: TGTGCCAGCAGCTTGAGGGACAGGGGGCCGTTTAATGAAAAACTGTTTTTT. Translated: CASSLRDRGPFNEKLFF.

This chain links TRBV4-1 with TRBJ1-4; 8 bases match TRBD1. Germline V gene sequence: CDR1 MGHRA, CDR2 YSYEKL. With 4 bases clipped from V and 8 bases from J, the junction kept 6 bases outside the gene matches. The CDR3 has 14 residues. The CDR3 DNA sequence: TGCGCCAGCAGCCTCATCGGGACAGGAGAAAAACTGTTTTTT. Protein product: CASSLIGTGEKLFF.

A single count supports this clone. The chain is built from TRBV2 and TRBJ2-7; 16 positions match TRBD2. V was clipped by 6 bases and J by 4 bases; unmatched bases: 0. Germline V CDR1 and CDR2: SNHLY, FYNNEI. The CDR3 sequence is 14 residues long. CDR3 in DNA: TGTGCCAGCAGGGGACTAGCGGGAGGGTACGAGCAGTACTTC. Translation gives CASRGLAGGYEQYF.

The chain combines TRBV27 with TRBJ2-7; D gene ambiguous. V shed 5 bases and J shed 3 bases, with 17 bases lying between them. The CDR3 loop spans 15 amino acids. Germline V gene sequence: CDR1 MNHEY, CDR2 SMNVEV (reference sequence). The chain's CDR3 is CASSPNEHNLYEQYF. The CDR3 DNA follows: TGTGCCAGCAGTCCCAACGAGCATAACCTCTACGAGCAGTACTTC.

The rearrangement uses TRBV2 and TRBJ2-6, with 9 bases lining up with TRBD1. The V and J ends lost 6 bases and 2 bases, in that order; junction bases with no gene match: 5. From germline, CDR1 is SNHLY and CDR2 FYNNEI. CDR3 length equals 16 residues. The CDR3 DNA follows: TGTGCCAGCAGAATTACAGGGGGCGCTGGGGCCAACGTCCTGACTTTC. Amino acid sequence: CASRITGGAGANVLTF.

This CDR3 is CASTVGFYNEQFF. The CDR3 bases are TGTGCCAGCACGGTAGGATTCTACAATGAGCAGTTCTTC. The rearrangement joins TRBV2 to TRBJ2-1; no definite D call. The CDR3 length is 13 residues. Trimming cost V 7 bases and J 3 bases, with 10 bases left between them. Germline loops: CDR1 SNHLY, CDR2 FYNNEI.

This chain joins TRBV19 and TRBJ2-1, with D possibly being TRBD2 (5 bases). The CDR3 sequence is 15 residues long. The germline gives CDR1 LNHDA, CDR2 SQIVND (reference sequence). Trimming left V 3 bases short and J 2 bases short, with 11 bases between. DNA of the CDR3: TGTGCCAGTAGTATCTTCGGGATGACCTACAATGAGCAGTTCTTC. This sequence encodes CASSIFGMTYNEQFF. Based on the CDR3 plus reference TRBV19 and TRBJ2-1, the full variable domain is DGGITQSPKYLFRKEGQNVTLSCEQNLNHDAMYWYRQDPGQGLRLIYYSQIVNDFQKGDIAEGYSVSREKKESFPLTVTSAQKNPTAFYLCASSIFGMTYNEQFFGPGTRLTVL.

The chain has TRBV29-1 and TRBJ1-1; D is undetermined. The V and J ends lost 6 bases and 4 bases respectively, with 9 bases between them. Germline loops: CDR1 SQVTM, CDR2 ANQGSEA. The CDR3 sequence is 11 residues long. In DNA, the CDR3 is TGCAGCGTACACATGTCCACTGAAGCTTTCTTT. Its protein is CSVHMSTEAFF.

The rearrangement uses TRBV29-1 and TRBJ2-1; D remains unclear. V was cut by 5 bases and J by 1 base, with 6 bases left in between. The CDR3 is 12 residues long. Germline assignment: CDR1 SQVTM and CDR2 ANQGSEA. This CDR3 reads CSVWGSYNEQFF. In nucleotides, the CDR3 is TGCAGCGTTTGGGGTTCCTACAATGAGCAGTTCTTC.

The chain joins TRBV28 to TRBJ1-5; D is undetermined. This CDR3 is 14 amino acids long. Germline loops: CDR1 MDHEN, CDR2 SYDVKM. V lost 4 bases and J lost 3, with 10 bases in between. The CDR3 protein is CASSSSRNNQPQHF. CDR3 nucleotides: TGTGCCAGCAGTTCAAGTCGGAACAATCAGCCCCAGCATTTT.

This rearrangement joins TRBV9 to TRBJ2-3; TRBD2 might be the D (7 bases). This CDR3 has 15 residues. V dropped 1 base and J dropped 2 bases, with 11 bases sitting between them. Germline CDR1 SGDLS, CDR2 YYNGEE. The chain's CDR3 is CASSVTGGPTDTQYF. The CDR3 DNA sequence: TGTGCCAGCAGCGTAACCGGGGGGCCCACAGATACGCAGTATTTT.

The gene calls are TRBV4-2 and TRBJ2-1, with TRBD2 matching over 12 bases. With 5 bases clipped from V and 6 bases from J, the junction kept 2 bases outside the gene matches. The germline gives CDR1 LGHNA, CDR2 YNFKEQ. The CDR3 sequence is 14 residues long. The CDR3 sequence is CASSGTSGPNEQFF. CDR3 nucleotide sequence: TGTGCCAGCAGCGGGACTAGCGGGCCCAATGAGCAGTTCTTC.

The CDR3, as DNA: TGTGCCAGCAGCCACCGACTAGCGTCTAGCACAGATACGCAGTATTTT. Encoded protein: CASSHRLASSTDTQYF. The gene calls are TRBV5-4 and TRBJ2-3; 8 bases agree with TRBD2. V lost 4 bases and J lost 0; bases outside the gene matches: 7. The CDR3 runs to 16 residues. In germline, CDR1 is SGHNT, CDR2 YYREEE (reference sequence).